Listed here are 23 T cell receptor beta chains from one sample, sequenced in a study of T cell changes during pregnancy in multiple sclerosis. Only in-frame clones appear in the TCRdb table, and some are missing; sequencing was by immunoSEQ multiplex PCR. The table lists 25,000 to 35,000 clones, 90% of them singletons. The source material was CD4+ T cells from peripheral blood mononuclear cells, sampled in the third trimester of pregnancy. The receptor set was obtained from a female donor in good health, enrolled as a control in a pregnancy study.

The CDR3 spells CASRDVGTTREQFF. The CDR3, as DNA: TGTGCCAGCCGGGATGTGGGAACTACTCGAGAGCAGTTCTTC. The chain joins TRBV5-8 to TRBJ2-1, with a weak D call TRBD2 (5 bases). CDR3 length: 14 amino acids. Per germline, CDR1 SGHTS and CDR2 YDEGEE. Trimming stripped 7 bases from V and 10 bases from J, with 21 bases between.

This sequence joins TRBV5-1 and TRBJ1-6; the D gene is possibly TRBD1 (6 bases). The germline V gene encodes CDR1 SGHRS and CDR2 YFSETQ. V was trimmed by 4 bases and J by 1 base, leaving 15 bases between them. CDR3 length equals 17 residues. The CDR3 coding sequence is TGCGCCAGCAGCGTAAGACAGGTTTCTTCCTATAATTCACCCCTCCACTTT. It is translated as CASSVRQVSSYNSPLHF.

J is TRBJ1-1 and V is TRBV12-5, with TRBD1 matching 7 bases. Losses at the gene ends were 6 bases for V and 1 base for J; bases not matched to a gene: 8. Germline CDR1 and CDR2: LGHNT and FRNRAP. The CDR3 has 15 amino acids. CDR3 residues: CASGKGARGNTEAFF. The CDR3 bases are TGTGCTAGTGGCAAGGGGGCTCGGGGGAACACTGAAGCTTTCTTT.

V usage is TRBV14 and J usage is TRBJ1-2, with unresolved D. The germline V gene encodes CDR1 SGHDN and CDR2 FVKESK. V dropped 4 bases and J dropped 1 base, with 13 bases sitting between them. The CDR3 runs 15 residues. Written as DNA, the CDR3 is TGTGCCAGCAGCCCCGACACGGGGATTAACTATGGCTACACCTTC. Its translation is CASSPDTGINYGYTF.

The chain couples TRBV28 to TRBJ2-1; 8 positions match TRBD2. CDR1 and CDR2 from the germline V gene are MDHEN and SYDVKM. This CDR3 is 16 amino acids long. Trimming at V came to 4 bases and at J to 0 bases, leaving 5 bases not matched to a gene. CDR3 loop: CASSSPTSDSYNEQFF. The DNA of the CDR3 is TGTGCCAGCAGTTCGCCGACTAGCGACTCCTACAATGAGCAGTTCTTC.

The chain is built from TRBV7-9 and TRBJ2-2; 9 positions agree with TRBD2. The CDR3 is made up of 17 amino acids. V lost 5 bases, J lost 5 bases, and 12 bases stayed unmatched. The V gene's germline CDR1 is SEHNR and CDR2 FQNEAQ (reference sequence). The CDR3 loop reads CASSPGGTSIPTGELFF. The CDR3 region has the DNA TGTGCCAGCAGCCCTGGTGGGACTAGCATACCAACCGGGGAGCTGTTTTTT.

V and J are TRBV2 and TRBJ1-5, with D perhaps matching TRBD1 (5 bases). Trimming shortened V by 3 bases and J by 6 bases, and 15 bases separated the two germline ends. The CDR3 is 15 amino acids. The V gene's germline CDR1 is SNHLY and CDR2 FYNNEI. In DNA form, the CDR3 reads TGTGCCAGCAGTGATCAGGGATTGCCCTCTCAGCCCCAGCATTTT. This gives the protein CASSDQGLPSQPQHF.

The genes are TRBV6-1 and TRBJ1-2, with 9 bases that match TRBD1. The CDR3 consists of 14 residues. Germline V gene sequence: CDR1 MNHNS, CDR2 SASEGT. V was pared by 4 bases and J by 7 bases, with 7 bases of the junction left unmatched. The CDR3 loop reads CASSAPGTGLGYTF. Written as DNA, the CDR3 is TGTGCCAGCAGTGCCCCCGGGACAGGGCTTGGCTACACCTTC.

The genes are TRBV6-6 and TRBJ2-7; unclear D gene. Germline V CDR1 and CDR2: MNHNY, SVGAGI (reference sequence). This CDR3 has 11 residues. Trimming pared 6 bases from V and 5 bases from J, leaving 8 bases between. As DNA, the CDR3 is TGTGCCAGCAGGTTATCCCACGAGCAGTACTTC. This sequence encodes CASRLSHEQYF.

J is TRBJ1-2 and V is TRBV10-3; no reliable D call. Trimming took 4 bases from V and 4 from J, leaving 7 bases between them. The CDR3 sequence is 12 residues long. Germline CDR1 is ENHRY and CDR2 is SYGVKD. In nucleotides, the CDR3 is TGTGCCATCAGTGGCGGGTCCTATGGCTACACCTTC. Its protein product is CAISGGSYGYTF.

The gene calls are TRBV5-1 and TRBJ1-2; D possibly corresponds to TRBD1 (5 bases). The V gene lost 5 bases and the J gene lost 0 bases, with 11 bases spanning the gap. The CDR3 runs to 14 residues. Germline values: CDR1 SGHRS, CDR2 YFSETQ. CDR3 coding DNA: TGCGCCAGCAGTCGCGACAGATCTAACTATGGCTACACCTTC. Amino acid sequence: CASSRDRSNYGYTF.

V gene TRBV5-8 combines with J gene TRBJ1-1; tentatively, D is TRBD1 (5 bases). This CDR3 has 11 residues. Germline lookup yields CDR1 SGHTS and CDR2 YDEGEE. The germline V and J ends were trimmed by 3 bases and 7 bases, with 7 bases remaining between them. CDR3 DNA sequence: TGTGCCAGCAGCTCCGACAGTGAAGCTTTCTTT. It specifies CASSSDSEAFF.

This clone was seen once. V usage is TRBV7-2 and J usage is TRBJ2-1, with 14 bases that match TRBD2. Germline V lookup: CDR1 SGHTA, CDR2 FQGNSA. The CDR3 covers 16 residues. With 4 bases clipped from V and 8 bases from J, the junction kept 7 bases outside the gene matches. The chain's CDR3 is CASSSGTSGRLYEQFF. In DNA form, the CDR3 reads TGTGCCAGCAGCTCCGGGACTAGCGGGAGATTATATGAGCAGTTCTTC.

This chain uses TRBV4-2 with TRBJ2-7, with TRBD2 matching 9 bases. CDR1 and CDR2 (germline): LGHNA, YNFKEQ. The CDR3 length is 15 residues. V gave up 0 bases and J gave up 5 bases; unmatched junction bases: 5. This CDR3 is CASSQERAGGNEQYF. CDR3 in DNA: TGTGCCAGCAGCCAAGAAAGGGCGGGGGGGAACGAGCAGTACTTC.

The chain links TRBV19 to TRBJ1-4; D is unclear. Germline CDR1 reads LNHDA; CDR2 reads SQIVND (reference sequence). Deletions cut 10 bases from V and 7 bases from J, with 28 bases between. There are 17 residues in the CDR3. CDR3 protein: CATKQKGEEKRSEKLFF. For the CDR3, the DNA is TGTGCCACCAAACAAAAAGGCGAGGAAAAGAGGAGTGAAAAACTGTTTTTT.

This chain connects TRBV2 to TRBJ2-2; tentative D call: TRBD2 (5 bases). Germline V gene data show CDR1 as SNHLY and CDR2 as FYNNEI. V was cut by 6 bases and J by 3 bases, with 8 bases left in between. The CDR3 spans 13 residues. CDR3 amino acids: CASRRVYTGELFF. DNA of the CDR3: TGTGCCAGCAGGAGGGTCTACACCGGGGAGCTGTTTTTT.

The V and J genes are TRBV7-2 and TRBJ2-5; a possible D gene is TRBD2 (5 bases). V lost 5 bases and J lost 2, with 18 bases in between. CDR1 SGHTA and CDR2 FQGNSA come from the germline V gene. The CDR3 sequence is 16 residues long. DNA for the CDR3: TGTGCCAGCAGCCCGCGGACTGTAGGACGTCAAGAGACCCAGTACTTC. Its translation: CASSPRTVGRQETQYF.

The chain carries TRBV19 and TRBJ2-5, with 9 bases that match TRBD2. Losses at the gene ends were 5 bases for V and 4 bases for J; bases not matched to a gene: 5. This CDR3 region has 14 residues. Germline assignment: CDR1 LNHDA and CDR2 SQIVND (reference sequence). For the CDR3, the DNA is TGTGCCAGTAGTCCTGGGACTAGCCCAGAGACCCAGTACTTC. As protein: CASSPGTSPETQYF.

V and J are TRBV21-1 and TRBJ2-5; the D segment call TRBD2 is taken from the table without a DNA check. TRBV21-1 counts as a pseudogene. The CDR3 contains 15 residues. Written as DNA, the CDR3 is TGTGCCAGCAGCGCCCCCCTTGCTAGCGAAGAGACCCAGTACTTC. Protein product: CASSAPLASEETQYF.

The chain couples TRBV30 to TRBJ1-4; tentative D call: TRBD1 (5 bases). Germline CDR1 reads GTSNPN; CDR2 reads SVGIG (reference sequence). Trimming stripped 5 bases from V and 0 bases from J, with 13 bases between. CDR3 length: 15 amino acids. CDR3 sequence: CAWAQGQATNEKLFF. CDR3 nucleotide sequence: TGTGCCTGGGCTCAAGGACAAGCAACTAATGAAAAACTGTTTTTT.

The gene calls are TRBV19 and TRBJ2-5; the match to TRBD1 covers 8 bases. Germline lookup yields CDR1 LNHDA and CDR2 SQIVND (reference sequence). The CDR3 runs to 15 residues. The V gene end was trimmed by 8 bases and the J gene end by 2 bases; junction bases not matched to a gene: 10. The CDR3 here is CASRGQGAYQETQYF. In DNA form, the CDR3 reads TGTGCCAGTCGGGGGCAGGGGGCTTATCAAGAGACCCAGTACTTC.

The chain carries TRBV18 and TRBJ2-7, with TRBD1 as a possible D gene (7 bases). The CDR3 runs to 13 residues. V gave up 0 bases and J gave up 9 bases, with 12 bases separating them. Germline-derived CDR1 and CDR2 are KGHSH and LQKENI. DNA for the CDR3: TGTGCCAGCTCACCACCGGACAGGCGGGGGCAGTACTTC. Translation gives CASSPPDRRGQYF.

J is TRBJ2-7 and V is TRBV6-1, with unresolved D. This CDR3 comprises 13 residues. With 0 bases removed from V and 5 bases from J, the gap between germline ends came to 8 bases. Germline V gives CDR1 MNHNS, CDR2 SASEGT. CDR3: CASSEAHSHEQYF. The DNA for the CDR3 is TGTGCCAGCAGTGAAGCGCACAGCCACGAGCAGTACTTC.